This TCR beta chain was captured in a study of blood T cell repertoires in COVID-19. As for the study in general: Samples taken during acute and convalescent COVID-19 were collected in the United States, Italy and Spain. Nucleic acid was either cDNA or gDNA, and it came from T cells, B-cell-depleted T cells, or PBMCs.

CDR1 and CDR2 from the germline V gene are SNHLY and FYNNEI. Deletions cut 5 bases from V and 4 bases from J, with 12 bases between. This CDR3 has 15 amino acids. Original methodology: Using reference gene primer amplification, nucleated cell counts were estimated. Measured with immunoSEQ multiplex PCR; TCRdb has only the in-frame clones, and not every one. For V, J and clone size, that table is used; D and trimming come from the DNA. The profile shows a few hundred thousand clones, 85% of them singletons. The specimen sequenced was peripheral blood. The receptor was derived from a woman between 18 and 30 years old with acute or convalescent COVID-19. The genes are TRBV2 and TRBJ1-6, with a weak D call TRBD1 (6 bases). CDR3 bases: TGTGCCAGCAGTTACTCGACAGGTTATAATTCACCCCTCCACTTT. Amino acid sequence: CASSYSTGYNSPLHF.